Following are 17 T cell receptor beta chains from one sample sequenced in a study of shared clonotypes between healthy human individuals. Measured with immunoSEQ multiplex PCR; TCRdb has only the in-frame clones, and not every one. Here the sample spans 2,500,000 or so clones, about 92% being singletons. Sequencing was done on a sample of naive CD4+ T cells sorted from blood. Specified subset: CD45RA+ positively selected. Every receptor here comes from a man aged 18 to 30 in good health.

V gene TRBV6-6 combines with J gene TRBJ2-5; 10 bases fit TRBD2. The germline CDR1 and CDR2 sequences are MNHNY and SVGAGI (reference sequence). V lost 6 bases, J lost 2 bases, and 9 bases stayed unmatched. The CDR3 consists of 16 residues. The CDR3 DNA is TGTGCCAGCAGACCCAAGCGGGGGGGAGAACAAGAGACCCAGTACTTC. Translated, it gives CASRPKRGGEQETQYF.

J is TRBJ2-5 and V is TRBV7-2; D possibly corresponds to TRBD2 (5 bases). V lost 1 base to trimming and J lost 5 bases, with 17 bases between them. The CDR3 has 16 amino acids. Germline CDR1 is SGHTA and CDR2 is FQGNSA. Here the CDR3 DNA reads TGTGCCAGCAGCTTAGATGGAAGGAGGAATAAGGAGACCCAGTACTTC. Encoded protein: CASSLDGRRNKETQYF.

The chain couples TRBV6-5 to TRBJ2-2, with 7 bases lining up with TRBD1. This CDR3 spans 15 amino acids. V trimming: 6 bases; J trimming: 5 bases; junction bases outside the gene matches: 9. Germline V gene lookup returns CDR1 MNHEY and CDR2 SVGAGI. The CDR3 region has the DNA TGTGCCAGCAGGTCGGGACAGAGCGGAACCGGGGAGCTGTTTTTT. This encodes CASRSGQSGTGELFF.

The CDR3 reads CASSAGGTVGEKLFF. CDR3 nucleotides: TGTGCCAGCAGTGCGGGTGGGACAGTCGGTGAAAAACTGTTTTTT. V and J are TRBV6-4 and TRBJ1-4; 7 bases line up with TRBD1. Germline loops: CDR1 MRHNA, CDR2 SNTAGT. CDR3 length: 15 amino acids. V lost 4 bases and J lost 7; bases outside the gene matches: 9.

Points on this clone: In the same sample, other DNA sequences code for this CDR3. The CDR3 protein is CASSPGAANYGYTF. CDR3 coding DNA: TGTGCCAGCTCACCTGGGGCAGCTAACTATGGCTACACCTTC. The rearrangement uses TRBV18 and TRBJ1-2, with D tentatively TRBD1 (5 bases). The germline V gene has CDR1 KGHSH and CDR2 LQKENI. CDR3 length: 14 residues. V lost 3 bases, J lost 0 bases, and 8 bases lay in between.

CDR3 region: CASSFFNPFTSSYNEQFF. CDR3 nucleotide sequence: TGTGCCAGCAGCTTCTTCAATCCCTTTACGAGCTCCTACAATGAGCAGTTCTTC. The chain is built from TRBV12-1 and TRBJ2-1; the table's D call, TRBD2, was not checked against the DNA. TRBV12-1 is an annotated pseudogene. The CDR3 has 18 residues.

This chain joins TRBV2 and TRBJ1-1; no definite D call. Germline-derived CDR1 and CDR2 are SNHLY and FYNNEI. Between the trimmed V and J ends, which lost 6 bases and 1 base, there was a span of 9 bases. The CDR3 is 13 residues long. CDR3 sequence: CASSFQGNTEAFF. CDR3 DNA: TGTGCCAGCAGCTTCCAAGGGAACACTGAAGCTTTCTTT. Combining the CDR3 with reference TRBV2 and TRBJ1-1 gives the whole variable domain EPEVTQTPSHQVTQMGQEVILRCVPISNHLYFYWYRQILGQKVEFLVSFYNNEISEKSEIFDDQFSVERPDGSNFTLKIRSTKLEDSAMYFCASSFQGNTEAFFGQGTRLTVV.

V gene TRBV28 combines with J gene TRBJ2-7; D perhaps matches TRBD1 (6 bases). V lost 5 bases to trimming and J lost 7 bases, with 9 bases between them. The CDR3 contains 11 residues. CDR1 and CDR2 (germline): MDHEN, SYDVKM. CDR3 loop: CASSRTGEQYF. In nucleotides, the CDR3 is TGTGCCAGCAGTCGAACAGGGGAGCAGTACTTC.

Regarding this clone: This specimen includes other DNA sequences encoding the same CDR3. The CDR3 sequence: CASSPPGLAYEQYF. CDR3 in DNA: TGTGCCAGCTCACCACCGGGACTAGCGTACGAGCAGTACTTC. The V call is TRBV18, the J call TRBJ2-7; 10 nucleotides align to TRBD2. CDR1 and CDR2 from the germline V gene are KGHSH and LQKENI. There are 14 residues in the CDR3. V was clipped by 0 bases and J by 4 bases; unmatched bases: 0.

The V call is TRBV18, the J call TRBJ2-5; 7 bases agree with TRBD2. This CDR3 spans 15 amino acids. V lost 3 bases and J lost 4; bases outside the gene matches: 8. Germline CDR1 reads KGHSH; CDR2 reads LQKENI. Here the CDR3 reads CASSPPAVAGETQYF. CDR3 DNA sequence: TGTGCCAGCTCACCTCCCGCAGTAGCGGGAGAGACCCAGTACTTC.

CDR3 DNA sequence: TGTGCCTGGAGTGCGGGGAGCTCCTATAATTCACCCCTCCACTTT. As protein: CAWSAGSSYNSPLHF. V is TRBV30 and J is TRBJ1-6; D gene unclear. The CDR3 is made up of 15 amino acids. Germline CDR1 and CDR2: GTSNPN and SVGIG (reference sequence). V was shortened by 1 base and J by 0 bases, with 7 bases between the two germline ends.

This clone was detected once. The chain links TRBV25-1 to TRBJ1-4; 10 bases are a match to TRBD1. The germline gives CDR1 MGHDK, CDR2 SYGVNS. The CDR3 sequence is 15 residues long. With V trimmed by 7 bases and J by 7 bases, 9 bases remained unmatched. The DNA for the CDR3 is TGTGCCAGCACCTCTACCGGGACAGGGGCTGAAAAACTGTTTTTT. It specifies CASTSTGTGAEKLFF. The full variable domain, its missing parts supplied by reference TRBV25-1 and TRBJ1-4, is EADIYQTPRYLVIGTGKKITLECSQTMGHDKMYWYQQDPGMELHLIHYSYGVNSTEKGDLSSESTVSRIRTEHFPLTLESARPSHTSQYLCASTSTGTGAEKLFFGSGTQLSVL.

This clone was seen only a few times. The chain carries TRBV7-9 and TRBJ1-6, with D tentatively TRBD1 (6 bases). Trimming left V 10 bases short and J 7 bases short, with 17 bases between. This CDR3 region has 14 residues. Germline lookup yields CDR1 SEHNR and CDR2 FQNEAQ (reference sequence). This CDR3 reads CAIDVTGRNSPLHF. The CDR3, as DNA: TGTGCCATCGACGTGACAGGAAGGAATTCACCCCTCCACTTT.

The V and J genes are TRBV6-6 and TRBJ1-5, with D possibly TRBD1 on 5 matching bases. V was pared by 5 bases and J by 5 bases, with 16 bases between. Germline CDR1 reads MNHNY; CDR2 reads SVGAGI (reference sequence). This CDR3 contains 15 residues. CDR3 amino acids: CASSRTWGGDQPQHF. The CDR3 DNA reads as TGTGCCAGCAGTAGAACGTGGGGCGGCGATCAGCCCCAGCATTTT.

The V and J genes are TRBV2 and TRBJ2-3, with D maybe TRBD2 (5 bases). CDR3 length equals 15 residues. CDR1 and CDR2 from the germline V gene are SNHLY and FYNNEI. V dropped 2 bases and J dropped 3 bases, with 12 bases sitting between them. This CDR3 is CASSERLASTDTQYF. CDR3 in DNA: TGTGCCAGCAGTGAACGGCTAGCAAGTACAGATACGCAGTATTTT. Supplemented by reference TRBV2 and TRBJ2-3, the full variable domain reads EPEVTQTPSHQVTQMGQEVILRCVPISNHLYFYWYRQILGQKVEFLVSFYNNEISEKSEIFDDQFSVERPDGSNFTLKIRSTKLEDSAMYFCASSERLASTDTQYFGPGTRLTVL.

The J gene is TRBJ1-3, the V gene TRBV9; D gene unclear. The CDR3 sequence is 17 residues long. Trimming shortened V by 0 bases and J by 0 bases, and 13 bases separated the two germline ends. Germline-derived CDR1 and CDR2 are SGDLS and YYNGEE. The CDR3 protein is CASSVGSGISSGNTIYF. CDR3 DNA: TGTGCCAGCAGCGTAGGGTCCGGGATATCCTCTGGAAACACCATATATTTT.

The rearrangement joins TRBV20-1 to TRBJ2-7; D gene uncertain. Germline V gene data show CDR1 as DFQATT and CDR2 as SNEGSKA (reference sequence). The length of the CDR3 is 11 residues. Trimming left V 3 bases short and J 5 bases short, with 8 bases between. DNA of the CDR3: TGCAGTGCTAGCCCTAAACACGAGCAGTACTTC. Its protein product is CSASPKHEQYF.